This paragraph reports one T cell receptor beta chain. The entry originates in a study of T cell changes during pregnancy in multiple sclerosis. The CDR3 runs 12 residues. Germline CDR1 and CDR2: SQVTM and ANQGSEA. The trim removed 7 bases at V and 5 bases at J, leaving 8 bases unmatched. Profiled with immunoSEQ multiplex PCR; TCRdb holds only in-frame clones, not every one. Found here are around 62,000 clones, 93% of them singletons; the top ten hold more than 3%. Material: CD8+ T cells from peripheral blood mononuclear cells, obtained in the second trimester of pregnancy. The sequence derives from a female donor with multiple sclerosis, enrolled in a pregnancy study. The chain couples TRBV29-1 to TRBJ2-7; 7 nucleotides align to TRBD1. The chain's CDR3 is CSAAVTGDEQYF. The DNA of the CDR3 is TGCAGCGCCGCCGTTACAGGGGACGAGCAGTACTTC.